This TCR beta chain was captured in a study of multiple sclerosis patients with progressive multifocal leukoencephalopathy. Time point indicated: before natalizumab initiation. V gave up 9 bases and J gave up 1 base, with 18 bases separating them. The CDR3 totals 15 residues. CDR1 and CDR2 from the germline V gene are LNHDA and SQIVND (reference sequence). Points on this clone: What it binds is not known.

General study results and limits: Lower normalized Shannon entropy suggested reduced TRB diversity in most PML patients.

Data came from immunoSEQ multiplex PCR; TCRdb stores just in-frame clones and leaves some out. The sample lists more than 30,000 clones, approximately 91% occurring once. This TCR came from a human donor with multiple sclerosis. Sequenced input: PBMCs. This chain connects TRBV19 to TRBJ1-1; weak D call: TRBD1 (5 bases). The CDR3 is CASRGGNDRNTEAFF. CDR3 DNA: TGTGCCAGCCGGGGGGGGAATGATCGGAACACTGAAGCTTTCTTT. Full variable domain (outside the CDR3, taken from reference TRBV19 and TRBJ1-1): DGGITQSPKYLFRKEGQNVTLSCEQNLNHDAMYWYRQDPGQGLRLIYYSQIVNDFQKGDIAEGYSVSREKKESFPLTVTSAQKNPTAFYLCASRGGNDRNTEAFFGQGTRLTVV.